This TCR beta chain derives from a study of T cell repertoires in ileal Crohn's disease. For the study at large: About half of patients got postoperative therapy: around ten thiopurines, fewer than 20 anti-TNF. TCRB immunosequencing input was approximately 510 nanograms of biopsy DNA per sample. MI samples are biopsies from the surgical specimen's proximal margin. Study results and limitations: Sorted CD8 T cells held more high-frequency clones than CD4.

Documented time point: proximal margin of the surgical specimen (macroscopically non-inflamed). Generated by immunoSEQ multiplex PCR, the TCRdb table keeps only in-frame clones and is missing some. Among around 3,600 clones listed, roughly nine tenths were seen once. As to this clone: As yet, its antigen is unknown.

The CDR3 totals 15 residues. Per germline, CDR1 SGHAT and CDR2 FQNNGV. Trimming stripped 6 bases from V and 12 bases from J, with 24 bases between. This rearrangement joins TRBV11-2 to TRBJ2-1; D possibly corresponds to TRBD2 (5 bases). Material for sequencing was ileal tissue. The TCR originated in an adult with Crohn's disease. CDR3 residues: CASSHFFELVPTQFF. CDR3 DNA sequence: TGTGCCAGCAGTCATTTTTTCGAACTAGTCCCCACGCAGTTCTTC.